The 6 T cell receptor beta chains in this list originate from one sample, sequenced in a study of T cells in women clearing cervical HPV infection. This table comes from immunoSEQ multiplex PCR, and its TCRdb copy is limited to in-frame clones, with some not included. Its clone listing holds roughly 49,000 clones. Input material: blood buffy coat. These receptors came from a woman between 18 and 75 years old with a cervical HPV16 infection that either progressed to CIN3+ or cleared (not recorded which).

The CDR3 bases that were read are TGCAGTGCTAGCGCCCGGGGGGGGAATTCACCG. This codes for CSASARGGNSP. The whole CDR3 reads CSASARGGNSPLFF. The chain has TRBV20-1 and TRBJ2-2; 8 positions match TRBD2. The DNA ends 3 residues before the CDR3 does, and the rest of the CDR3 is filled in from the germline J gene. There are 14 residues in the CDR3. CDR1 is DFQATT and CDR2 is SNEGSKA in the germline V gene (reference sequence).

Concerning this clone itself: The CDR3 extends 3 residues past the end of the read, so its final part is completed from the germline J gene. The genes are TRBV10-3 and TRBJ1-1; D is perhaps TRBD1 (5 bases). Looked up from germline, CDR1 is ENHRY and CDR2 is SYGVKD. The CDR3 has 14 residues. V lost 0 bases to trimming and J lost 4 bases, with 9 bases between them. CDR3 protein: CAISESEGATEAFF. The CDR3 bases that were read are TGTGCCATCAGTGAGTCGGAAGGGGCCACTGAA.

In regard to this clone: Coverage ceases 3 residues before the CDR3 finishes, and the germline J gene fills in the end. V gene TRBV2 combines with J gene TRBJ2-7; maybe TRBD2 (6 bases). The germline V gene encodes CDR1 SNHLY and CDR2 FYNNEI. The CDR3 runs 12 residues. V lost 11 bases, J lost 2 bases, and 13 bases lay in between. The CDR3 loop reads CAGLADAYEQYF. CDR3 bases read: TGTGCCGGCTTAGCGGATGCCTACGAG.

This clone counts as medium-sized by frequency. The read gets to within 3 residues of the CDR3 end, and the germline J gene fills in the rest. This chain uses TRBV2 with TRBJ2-7; D is unresolved. In germline, CDR1 is SNHLY, CDR2 FYNNEI. The CDR3 has 13 residues. The germline V and J ends were trimmed by 6 bases and 5 bases, with 14 bases remaining between them. The CDR3 protein is CASRFLPPNEQYF. The DNA read from the CDR3 is TGTGCCAGCAGGTTCTTGCCTCCTAACGAG.

The part of the CDR3 DNA that was read is TGCAGTGCTGGAGGAGGCGGAAGCACAGATACG. It specifies CSAGGGGSTDT. The full CDR3 protein is CSAGGGGSTDTQYF. J is TRBJ2-3 and V is TRBV20-1; perhaps TRBD2 as D (5 bases). The read falls 3 residues short of the CDR3 end, and the missing part is taken from the germline J gene. Trimming removed 5 bases from V and 0 bases from J, with 12 bases in between. The CDR3 sequence is 14 residues long. Germline V gene lookup returns CDR1 DFQATT and CDR2 SNEGSKA (reference sequence).

With respect to this clone: The sequence runs out 3 residues before the end of the CDR3; the remainder is reconstructed from the germline J gene. This sequence joins TRBV2 and TRBJ2-4; a weak D match, TRBD1 (6 bases). Germline V gene data show CDR1 as SNHLY and CDR2 as FYNNEI. CDR3 size: 15 residues. The sequenced CDR3 bases are TGTGCCAGCAGGCCAAACAGGGTTGGCAATCAGCCT. Residues: CASRPNRVGNQP. The complete CDR3 protein is CASRPNRVGNQPQYF.